These T cell receptor beta chains were read from a single sample in a study of neurological immune-mediated disorders. Via MiXCR, TCRdb re-called the 5' RACE reads, giving one row per CDR3 protein. The profile shows 30,000 to 40,000 distinct CDR3 sequences, 3.5% to 4% of them singletons. The sample taken for sequencing was PBMCs. The receptor source for this set is a man aged 25 to 40 with multiple sclerosis. Each CDR3 is given with its conserved first and last residue.

length	J	V	CDR3
13	TRBJ1-5	TRBV5-1	CASSFDTNQPQHF
13	TRBJ1-3	TRBV20-1	CSGQGPSGNTIYF
15	TRBJ2-3	TRBV6-5	CASSLEGPSTDTQCF
16	TRBJ1-4	TRBV12-3/TRBV12-4	CASSHLPGQGNEKLFF
12	TRBJ1-2	TRBV24-1	CATSEQGDGYTF
14	TRBJ2-5	TRBV20-1	CSASNRGRSETQYF
13	TRBJ1-2	TRBV7-6	CASSSFLGGGYTF
13	TRBJ1-5	TRBV20-1	CSARGFGNQPQHF
14	TRBJ2-5	TRBV6-2/TRBV6-3	CASSYLGNQETQYF
13	TRBJ1-2	TRBV20-1	CSAREPTSRSYTF
15	TRBJ2-7	TRBV7-9	CASSLGAGETYEQYF
14	TRBJ2-5	TRBV21-1	CASTRSQVQETQYF
14	TRBJ1-6	TRBV7-9	CASSLAGIGSPLNF
16	TRBJ1-2	TRBV7-2	CASSLGGLHLNYGYTF
13	TRBJ2-1	TRBV20-1	CSAKRGGYNEQFF
13	TRBJ1-5	TRBV10-3	CATLSQAGQPQNF
15	TRBJ2-3	TRBV6-4	CASSDAVSSTDTQYF
15	TRBJ1-5	TRBV4-3	CASSLRTGGGQPQHF
13	TRBJ1-2	TRBV12-3/TRBV12-4	CASSPETLYGYTF
16	TRBJ1-2	TRBV10-3	CAITIGQGEIGNGYTF
15	TRBJ2-7	TRBV11-3	CASSLQGTGSYGQYF
13	TRBJ1-1	TRBV7-2	CASNEQVGPEAFF
11	TRBJ2-4	TRBV6-5	CASRKGGIQYF
14	TRBJ1-5	TRBV2	CASSEWGPLEPQHF
15	TRBJ2-1	TRBV4-3	CASSQGGGTYNEQFF
13	TRBJ2-7	TRBV7-2	CASLRGQQGKQYF
13	TRBJ1-2	TRBV12-3/TRBV12-4	CASNPGIGYGYTF
15	TRBJ2-2	TRBV5-1	CASSWRTIGSGELFF
15	TRBJ1-1	TRBV20-1	CSADGSGGVGTEAFF
14	TRBJ1-1	TRBV12-3/TRBV12-4	CASSFGQGATEAFF
14	TRBJ1-3	TRBV5-1	CASSEQGTGKTIYF
14	TRBJ2-3	TRBV3-1	CASSRGHLTDTQYF
13	TRBJ1-1	TRBV20-1	CSASGDMNTEAFF
16	TRBJ1-1	TRBV20-1	CSARGGAGANIGEAFF
12	TRBJ1-5	TRBV20-1	CSARTGDQPQNF
15	TRBJ1-1	TRBV5-1	CASSPGGGRLTEAFF
13	TRBJ2-5	TRBV6-5	CASKGGWQETQYF
13	TRBJ1-4	TRBV27	CASSRQGGEKLFF
13	TRBJ1-2	TRBV4-1	CASSQGGSYGYTF
17	TRBJ2-2	TRBV20-1	CSARGSTGGANTGELFF
12	TRBJ1-1	TRBV20-1	CSASPGGAEAFF
14	TRBJ2-7	TRBV12-3/TRBV12-4	CASSRGTSTYEQYF
14	TRBJ1-6	TRBV7-8	CASSLGGDTSPLHF
14	TRBJ1-1	TRBV20-1	CSASVQASYTEAFF
13	TRBJ1-1	TRBV9	CASSVWGGTEAFF
14	TRBJ2-1	TRBV20-1	CSAKLRWSYNEQFF
13	TRBJ1-1	TRBV6-2/TRBV6-3	CASRQDAPGEAFF
15	TRBJ1-2	TRBV5-5	CASSLGQGHQYGYTF
15	TRBJ1-2	TRBV7-2	CASSPDRVSKDGYTF
16	TRBJ1-5	TRBV21-1	CASSKERSYSNQPQHF
13	TRBJ1-2	TRBV15	CATSRDKNYGYTF
13	TRBJ1-2	TRBV3-1	CASSQDRGSGYTF
13	TRBJ2-7	TRBV3-1	CASSQDLFYEQYF
12	TRBJ1-1	TRBV28	CASNRGYTEAFF